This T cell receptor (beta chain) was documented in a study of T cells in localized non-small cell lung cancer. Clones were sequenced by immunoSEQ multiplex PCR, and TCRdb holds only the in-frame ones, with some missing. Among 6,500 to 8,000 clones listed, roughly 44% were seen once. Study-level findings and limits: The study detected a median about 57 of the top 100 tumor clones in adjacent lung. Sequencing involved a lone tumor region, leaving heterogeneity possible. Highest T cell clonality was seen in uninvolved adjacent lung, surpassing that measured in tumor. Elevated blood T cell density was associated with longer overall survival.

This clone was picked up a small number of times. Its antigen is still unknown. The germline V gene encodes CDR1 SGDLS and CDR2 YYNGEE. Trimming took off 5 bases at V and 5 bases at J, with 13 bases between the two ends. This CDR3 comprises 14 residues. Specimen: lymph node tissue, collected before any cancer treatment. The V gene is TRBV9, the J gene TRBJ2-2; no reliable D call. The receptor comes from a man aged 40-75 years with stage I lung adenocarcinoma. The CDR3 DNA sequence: TGTGCCAGCAGTGAAGGTAGTCCGACCGGGGAGCTGTTTTTT. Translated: CASSEGSPTGELFF.